These 4 T cell receptor beta chains originate from one sample sequenced in a study of response to subunit inactivated influenza vaccine. TCRdb used MiXCR to reprocess the RT-PCR reads, holding one entry per CDR3 protein. The profile covers hundreds of thousands of distinct CDR3 sequences, with about 10% appearing a single time and 9.5% to 11% taken by the ten largest. The same sample was also used in a study of T cells expressing NK-cell markers. That paper notes: 5'RACE template switching with UMIs produced the TCR beta cDNA.

The sequenced sample was PBMCs from blood, obtained on the day of vaccination. The receptors here all came from a man aged 50-60 years who received an inactivated influenza vaccine.

This clonotype was observed many times. CDR3 sequence reads: CASSQDVTGGYNEQFF. The DNA for the CDR3 is TGCGCCAGCAGCCAAGATGTCACAGGGGGTTACAATGAGCAGTTCTTC. V is TRBV4-3 and J is TRBJ2-1; 8 bases match TRBD1. The ends lost 0 bases at V and 4 bases at J; junction bases unmatched: 5. This CDR3 contains 16 residues. The germline V gene has CDR1 LGHNA and CDR2 YSLEER.

This clonotype was observed a few times. V and J are TRBV7-9 and TRBJ1-2; D call uncertain. V lost 1 base, J lost 8 bases, and 11 bases lay in between. CDR1 is SEHNR, CDR2 FQNEAQ, per germline (reference sequence). There are 13 residues in the CDR3. The CDR3 DNA reads as TGTGCCAGCAGCTTAGGGATCCGAGAGGGCTACACCTTC. Translating it yields CASSLGIREGYTF.

The rearrangement joins TRBV15 to TRBJ2-7; 12 bases map to TRBD1. Germline V CDR1 and CDR2: LNHNV, YYDKDF (reference sequence). This CDR3 has 16 residues. The J segment lost 7 bases and the V segment lost 0 bases, leaving 7 bases of the junction unmatched. The CDR3 region is CATSRDPGQGAEEQYF. In nucleotides, the CDR3 is TGTGCCACCAGCAGAGACCCGGGACAGGGGGCCGAAGAGCAGTACTTC.

The chain carries TRBV13 and TRBJ1-6, with 7 bases fitting TRBD1. This CDR3 contains 15 residues. V lost 5 bases, J lost 7 bases, and 8 bases stayed unmatched. The germline V gene encodes CDR1 PRHDT and CDR2 FYEKMQ (reference sequence). The CDR3 region has the DNA TGTGCCAGCAGCACCAGGGACAGAAAAAATTCACCCCTCCACTTT. As protein: CASSTRDRKNSPLHF.